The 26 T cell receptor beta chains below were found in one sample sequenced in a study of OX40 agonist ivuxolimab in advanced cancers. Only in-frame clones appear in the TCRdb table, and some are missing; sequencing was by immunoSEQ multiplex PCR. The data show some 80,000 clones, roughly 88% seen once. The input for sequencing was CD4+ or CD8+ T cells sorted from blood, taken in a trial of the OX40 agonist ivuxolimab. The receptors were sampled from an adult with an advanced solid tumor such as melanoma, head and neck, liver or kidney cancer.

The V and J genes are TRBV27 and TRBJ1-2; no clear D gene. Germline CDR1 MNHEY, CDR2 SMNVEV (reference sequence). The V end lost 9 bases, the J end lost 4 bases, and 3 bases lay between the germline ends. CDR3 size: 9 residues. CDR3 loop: CARPYGYTF. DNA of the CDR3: TGTGCCAGACCCTATGGCTACACCTTC.

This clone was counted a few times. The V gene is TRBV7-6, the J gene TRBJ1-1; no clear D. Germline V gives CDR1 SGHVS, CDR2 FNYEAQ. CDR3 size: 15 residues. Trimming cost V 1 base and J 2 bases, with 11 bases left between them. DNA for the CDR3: TGTGCCAGCAGCTTAGGGAGGGCAAGCAACACTGAAGCTTTCTTT. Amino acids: CASSLGRASNTEAFF.

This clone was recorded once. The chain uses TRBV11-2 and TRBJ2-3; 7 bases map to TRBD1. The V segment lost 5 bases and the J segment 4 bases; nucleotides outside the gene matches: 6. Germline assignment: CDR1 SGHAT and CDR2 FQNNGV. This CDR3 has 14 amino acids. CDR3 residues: CASSLRDSSDTQYF. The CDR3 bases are TGTGCCAGCAGCCTTCGGGACAGCTCAGATACGCAGTATTTT.

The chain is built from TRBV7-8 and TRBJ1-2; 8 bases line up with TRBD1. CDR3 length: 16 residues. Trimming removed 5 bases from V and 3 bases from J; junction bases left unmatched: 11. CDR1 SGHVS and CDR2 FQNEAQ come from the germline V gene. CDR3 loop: CASSPRWQGAYYGYTF. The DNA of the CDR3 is TGTGCCAGCAGCCCACGGTGGCAGGGGGCTTACTATGGCTACACCTTC.

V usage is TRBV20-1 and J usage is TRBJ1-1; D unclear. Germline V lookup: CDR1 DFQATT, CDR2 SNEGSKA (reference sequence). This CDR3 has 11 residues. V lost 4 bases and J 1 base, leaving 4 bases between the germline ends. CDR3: CSATGNTEAFF. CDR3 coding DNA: TGCAGTGCTACAGGGAACACTGAAGCTTTCTTT.

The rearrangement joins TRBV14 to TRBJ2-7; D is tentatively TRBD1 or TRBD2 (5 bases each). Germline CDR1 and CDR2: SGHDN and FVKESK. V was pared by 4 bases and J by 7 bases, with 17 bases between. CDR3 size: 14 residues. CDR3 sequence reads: CASSRRGTFGEQYF. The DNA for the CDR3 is TGTGCCAGCAGCCGCCGGGGCACCTTCGGGGAGCAGTACTTC.

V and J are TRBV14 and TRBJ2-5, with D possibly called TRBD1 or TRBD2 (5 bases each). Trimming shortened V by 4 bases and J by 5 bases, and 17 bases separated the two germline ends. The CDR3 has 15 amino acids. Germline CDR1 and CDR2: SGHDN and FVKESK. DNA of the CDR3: TGTGCCAGCAGCCTTCGCCGAGGGGCCGTGGAGACCCAGTACTTC. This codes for CASSLRRGAVETQYF.

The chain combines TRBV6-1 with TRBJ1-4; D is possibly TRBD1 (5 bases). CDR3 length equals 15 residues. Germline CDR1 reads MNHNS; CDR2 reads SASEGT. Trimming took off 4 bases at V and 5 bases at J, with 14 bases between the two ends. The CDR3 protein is CASSVMGRTNEKLFF. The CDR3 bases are TGTGCCAGCAGTGTCATGGGACGGACGAATGAAAAACTGTTTTTT.

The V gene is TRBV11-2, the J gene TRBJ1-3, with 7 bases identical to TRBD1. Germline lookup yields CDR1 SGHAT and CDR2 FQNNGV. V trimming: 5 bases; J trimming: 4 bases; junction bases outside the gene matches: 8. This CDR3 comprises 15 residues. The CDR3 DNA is TGTGCCAGCAGCCCCCTGCGAGGGGGCGGAAACACCATATATTTT. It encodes CASSPLRGGGNTIYF.

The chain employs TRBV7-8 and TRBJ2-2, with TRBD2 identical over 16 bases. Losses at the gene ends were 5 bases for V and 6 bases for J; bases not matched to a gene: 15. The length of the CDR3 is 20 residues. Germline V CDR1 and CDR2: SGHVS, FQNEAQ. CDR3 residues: CASSGPGLAGGPVSSGELFF. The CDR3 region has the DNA TGTGCCAGCAGCGGACCGGGACTAGCGGGGGGGCCTGTAAGCTCCGGGGAGCTGTTTTTT.

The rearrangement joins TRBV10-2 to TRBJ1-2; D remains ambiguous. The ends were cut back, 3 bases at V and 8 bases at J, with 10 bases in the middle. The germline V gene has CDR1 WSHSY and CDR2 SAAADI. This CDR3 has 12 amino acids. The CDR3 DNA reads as TGCGCCAGCAGTGACAGTGCTATGGGCTACACCTTC. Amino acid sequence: CASSDSAMGYTF.

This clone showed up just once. CDR3 nucleotides: TGTGCCACACAATCACAGGGACATAGCAATCAGCCCCAGCATTTT. It yields the protein CATQSQGHSNQPQHF. The rearrangement joins TRBV2 to TRBJ1-5; possibly TRBD1 for D (6 bases). Trimming cost V 10 bases and J 0 bases, with 16 bases left between them. Germline CDR1 SNHLY, CDR2 FYNNEI. The CDR3 spans 15 residues.

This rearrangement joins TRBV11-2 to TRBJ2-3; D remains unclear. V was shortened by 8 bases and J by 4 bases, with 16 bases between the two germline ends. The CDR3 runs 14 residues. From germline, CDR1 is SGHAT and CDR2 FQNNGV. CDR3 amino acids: CASLRFYSSDTQYF. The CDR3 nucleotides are TGTGCCAGCTTACGTTTTTACTCGTCAGATACGCAGTATTTT.

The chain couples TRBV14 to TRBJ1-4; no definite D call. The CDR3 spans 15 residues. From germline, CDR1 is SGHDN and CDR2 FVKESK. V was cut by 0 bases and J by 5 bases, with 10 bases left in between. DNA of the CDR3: TGTGCCAGCAGCCAAGAAGGACTGTACAATGAAAAACTGTTTTTT. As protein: CASSQEGLYNEKLFF.

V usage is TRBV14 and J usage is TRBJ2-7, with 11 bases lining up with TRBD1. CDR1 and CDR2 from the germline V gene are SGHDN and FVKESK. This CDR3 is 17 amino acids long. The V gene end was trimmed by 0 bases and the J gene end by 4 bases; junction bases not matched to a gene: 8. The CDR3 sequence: CASSQDRVGQGDYEQYF. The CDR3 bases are TGTGCCAGCAGCCAAGATCGGGTGGGACAGGGGGATTACGAGCAGTACTTC.

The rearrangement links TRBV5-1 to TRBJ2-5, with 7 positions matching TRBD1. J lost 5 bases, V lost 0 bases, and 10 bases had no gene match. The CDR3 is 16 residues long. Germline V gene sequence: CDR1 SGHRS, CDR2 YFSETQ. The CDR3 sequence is CASSLAGTVRRETQYF. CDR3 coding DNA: TGCGCCAGCAGCTTGGCGGGGACAGTGAGAAGGGAGACCCAGTACTTC.

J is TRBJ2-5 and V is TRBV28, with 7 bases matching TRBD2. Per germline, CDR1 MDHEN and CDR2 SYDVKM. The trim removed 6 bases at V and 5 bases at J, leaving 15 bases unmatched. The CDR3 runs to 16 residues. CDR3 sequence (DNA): TGTGCCAGCAGCCAGGCGGGGGAGGGGTCAGGGGAGACCCAGTACTTC. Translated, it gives CASSQAGEGSGETQYF.

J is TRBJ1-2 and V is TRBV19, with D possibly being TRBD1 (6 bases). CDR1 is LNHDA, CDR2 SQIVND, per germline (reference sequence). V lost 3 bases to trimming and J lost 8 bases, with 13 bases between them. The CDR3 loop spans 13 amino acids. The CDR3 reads CASSIQQGAGYTF. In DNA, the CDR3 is TGTGCCAGTAGTATTCAACAGGGTGCGGGCTACACCTTC.

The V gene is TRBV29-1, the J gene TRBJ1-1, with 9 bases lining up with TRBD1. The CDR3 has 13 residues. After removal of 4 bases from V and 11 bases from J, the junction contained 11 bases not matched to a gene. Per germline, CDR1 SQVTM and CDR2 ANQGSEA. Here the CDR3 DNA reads TGCAGCGTTGTTCCGGGACAGGGTCTCTGGGCTTTCTTT. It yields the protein CSVVPGQGLWAFF.

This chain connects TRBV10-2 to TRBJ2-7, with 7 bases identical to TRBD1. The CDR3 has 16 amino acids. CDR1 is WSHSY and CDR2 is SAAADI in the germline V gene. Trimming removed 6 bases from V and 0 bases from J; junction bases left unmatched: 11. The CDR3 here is CASSVRDSGSSYEQYF. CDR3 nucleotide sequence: TGCGCCAGCAGCGTCCGGGACAGTGGAAGCTCCTACGAGCAGTACTTC.

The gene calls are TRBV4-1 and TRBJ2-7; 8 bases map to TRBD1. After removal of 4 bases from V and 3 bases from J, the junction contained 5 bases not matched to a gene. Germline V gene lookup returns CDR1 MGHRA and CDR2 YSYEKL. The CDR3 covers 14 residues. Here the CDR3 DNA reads TGCGCCAGCAGCCTGCAGACAGGGGACTACGAGCAGTACTTC. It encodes CASSLQTGDYEQYF.

CDR3 region: CASSYSTDTQYF. The CDR3, as DNA: TGTGCCAGCTCATACAGCACAGATACGCAGTATTTT. This rearrangement joins TRBV18 to TRBJ2-3; D call uncertain. The germline CDR1 and CDR2 sequences are KGHSH and LQKENI. The CDR3 sequence is 12 residues long. V lost 5 bases and J 0 bases, leaving 3 bases between the germline ends. Drawing the rest from reference TRBV18 and TRBJ2-3, the complete variable domain is NAGVMQNPRHLVRRRGQEARLRCSPMKGHSHVYWYRQLPEEGLKFMVYLQKENIIDESGMPKERFSAEFPKEGPSILRIQQVVRGDSAAYFCASSYSTDTQYFGPGTRLTVL.

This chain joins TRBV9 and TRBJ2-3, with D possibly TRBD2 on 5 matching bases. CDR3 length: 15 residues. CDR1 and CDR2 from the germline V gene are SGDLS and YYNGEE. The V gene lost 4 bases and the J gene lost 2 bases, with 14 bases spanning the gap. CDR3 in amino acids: CASSLSSGITDTQYF. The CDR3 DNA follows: TGTGCCAGCAGCCTCTCGAGCGGAATCACAGATACGCAGTATTTT.

The CDR3 DNA is TGTGCCAGCTCACCTTCGGGGGCCTACAATGAGCAGTTCTTC. The encoded protein is CASSPSGAYNEQFF. The J gene is TRBJ2-1, the V gene TRBV18; a weak D match, TRBD2 (6 bases). The CDR3 extends over 14 amino acids. V was pared by 3 bases and J by 2 bases, with 8 bases between. CDR1 KGHSH and CDR2 LQKENI come from the germline V gene.

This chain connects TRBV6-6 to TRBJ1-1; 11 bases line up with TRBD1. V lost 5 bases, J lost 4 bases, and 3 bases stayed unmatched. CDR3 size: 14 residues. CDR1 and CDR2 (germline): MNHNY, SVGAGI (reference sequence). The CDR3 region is CASSGQGARTEAFF. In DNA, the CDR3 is TGTGCCAGCAGTGGACAGGGGGCGCGCACTGAAGCTTTCTTT.

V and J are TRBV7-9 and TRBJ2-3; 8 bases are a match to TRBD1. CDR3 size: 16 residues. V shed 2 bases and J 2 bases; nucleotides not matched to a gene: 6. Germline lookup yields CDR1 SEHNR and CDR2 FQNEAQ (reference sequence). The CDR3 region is CASSLLSGGTTDTQYF. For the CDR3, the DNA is TGTGCCAGCAGCTTACTTTCAGGGGGCACCACAGATACGCAGTATTTT.